This T cell receptor (beta chain) came from a study of T cell repertoires in cytomegalovirus infection. General study points: Dominant in the ex vivo response were TCR beta clonotypes restricted by HLA-C and specific for CMV. Based on cumulative public TCR beta family frequency, carriers of CMV plus the relevant HLA were identified.

Germline V CDR1 and CDR2: SGHKS, YYEKEE (reference sequence). The CDR3 consists of 14 residues. The V gene lost 5 bases and the J gene lost 2 bases, with 13 bases spanning the gap. Ten or more counts support this clonotype. Its antigen is unknown. From the reads, TCRdb called clonotypes with MiXCR, one entry per CDR3 protein. The top ten hold around a sixth of the sample, which has more than 150,000 distinct CDR3 sequences, roughly 15% seen once. This TCR came from a human donor in good health (CMV status not recorded). Some clones in this sample may be carry-over from other donors' samples. V and J are TRBV5-5 and TRBJ2-5; D not resolved. The sequencing input was CD8+ T cells from PBMCs. The CDR3 loop reads CASRPGVSQETQYF. CDR3 nucleotides: TGTGCCAGCAGGCCTGGGGTCAGTCAAGAGACCCAGTACTTC.